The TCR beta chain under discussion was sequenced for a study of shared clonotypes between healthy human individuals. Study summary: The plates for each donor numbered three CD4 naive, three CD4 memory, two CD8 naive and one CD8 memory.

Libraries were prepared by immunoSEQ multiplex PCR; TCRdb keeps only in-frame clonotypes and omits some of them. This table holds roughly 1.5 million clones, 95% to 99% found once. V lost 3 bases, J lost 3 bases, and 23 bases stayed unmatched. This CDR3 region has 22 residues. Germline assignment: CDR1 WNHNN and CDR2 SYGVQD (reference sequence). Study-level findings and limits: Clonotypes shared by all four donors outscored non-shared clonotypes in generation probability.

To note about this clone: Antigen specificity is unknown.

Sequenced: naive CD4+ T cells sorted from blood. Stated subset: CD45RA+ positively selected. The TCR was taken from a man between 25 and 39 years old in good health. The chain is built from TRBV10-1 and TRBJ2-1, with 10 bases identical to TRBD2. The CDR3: CASSDGSFGGLAGAFGYNEQFF. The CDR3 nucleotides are TGCGCCAGCAGTGACGGTAGTTTCGGTGGGCTAGCGGGAGCTTTCGGCTACAATGAGCAGTTCTTC.